This TCR beta chain came from a study of CD8+CD57+ T cells in acquired aplastic anemia. Profiling that covered TCR beta VDJ and CDR3 relied on genomic DNA as its template. From the reads, TCRdb called clonotypes with MiXCR, one entry per CDR3 protein. The table has 260,000 or so distinct CDR3 sequences, roughly 82% seen once; the top ten hold roughly 42%. The authors sequenced patients whose flow cytometry had shown CD8+CD57+ cell expansion. This CDR3 has 15 residues. CDR1 and CDR2 from the germline V gene are SEHNR and FQNEAQ (reference sequence). The V end was cut by 5 bases, the J end by 4 bases, with 18 bases between.

Sequenced: sorted CD4+, CD8+, or CD8+CD57+ T cells (not recorded which) from PBMCs. The rearrangement uses TRBV7-9 and TRBJ2-7, with unresolved D. This sequence originates from a human donor with aplastic anemia. CDR3 region: CASSELRPVLYEQYF. The CDR3 nucleotides read TGTGCCAGCAGCGAGCTAAGGCCCGTACTGTACGAGCAGTACTTC.